The rows below give T cell receptor beta chains drawn from one sample of a study of blood T cell repertoires in COVID-19. Clones were read by immunoSEQ multiplex PCR, and TCRdb kept only the in-frame ones, dropping some. The sample yields fewer than 80,000 clones, 70% to 90% seen once. Sequenced material: peripheral blood. These receptors all come from a man aged 30 to 39 with acute or convalescent COVID-19. The CDR3 runs from the conserved cysteine through the conserved F or W. D genes are given only for firm matches. Clone sizes are given selectively: once, few, many, or a class where the clone is expanded.

J: TRBJ2-3; size: -; V: TRBV18; D: -; DNA: TGTGCCAGCTCACCGTCGGGTCGCACAGATACGCAGTATTTT; CDR3: CASSPSGRTDTQYF
J: TRBJ1-1; size: -; V: TRBV5-4; D: -; DNA: TGTGCCAGCAGCCTACGGACAGCAATAACCATGAACACTGAAGCTTTCTTT; CDR3: CASSLRTAITMNTEAFF
J: TRBJ1-2; size: -; V: TRBV6-5; D: TRBD1; DNA: TGTGCCAGCGGACAGGGGACCGTCTATGGCTACACCTTC; CDR3: CASGQGTVYGYTF
J: TRBJ2-3; size: once; V: TRBV7-9; D: -; DNA: TGTGCCAGCAGCTTAGCGGCGACTAGCACAGATACGCAGTATTTT; CDR3: CASSLAATSTDTQYF
J: TRBJ1-6; size: -; V: TRBV25-1; D: -; DNA: TGTGCCAGCAGTGAATATCCAGGGATCTCACCCCTCCACTTT; CDR3: CASSEYPGISPLHF
J: TRBJ1-2; size: -; V: TRBV2; D: TRBD1; DNA: TGTGCCAGCTCTCCCTCCACCGGGACAGGCTATGGCTACACCTTC; CDR3: CASSPSTGTGYGYTF
J: TRBJ2-4; size: -; V: TRBV27; D: -; DNA: TGTGCCAGCAGTCTCACGTGGGGGCCAGGAAACATTCAGTACTTC; CDR3: CASSLTWGPGNIQYF
J: TRBJ2-3; size: -; V: TRBV18; D: TRBD1; DNA: TGTGCCAGCACCGACAGGGGCACAGATACGCAGTATTTT; CDR3: CASTDRGTDTQYF
J: TRBJ2-1; size: -; V: TRBV6-5; D: TRBD2; DNA: TGTGCCAGCAGTTATCCCGTAGCGGGAGTTGGCAATGAGCAGTTCTTC; CDR3: CASSYPVAGVGNEQFF
J: TRBJ2-5; size: -; V: TRBV28; D: -; DNA: TGTGCCAGCAGTTTTACCCGGTCACAAGAGACCCAGTACTTC; CDR3: CASSFTRSQETQYF
J: TRBJ1-4; size: -; V: TRBV30; D: -; DNA: TGTGCCTGGAGTACGCAGGGGCAATACGAAAAACTGTTTTTT; CDR3: CAWSTQGQYEKLFF
J: TRBJ1-2; size: -; V: TRBV6-2/TRBV6-3; D: TRBD1; DNA: TGTGCCAGCAGTTACCACAACAGGGGATCGCGAGCGTGGGCATATGGCTACACCTTC; CDR3: CASSYHNRGSRAWAYGYTF
J: TRBJ2-1; size: -; V: TRBV7-9; D: TRBD2; DNA: TGTGCCAGCGGCCTAGCGGGAGGAGGTGAGCAGTTCTTC; CDR3: CASGLAGGGEQFF
J: TRBJ1-1; size: -; V: TRBV2; D: TRBD1; DNA: TGTGCCAGCCATCCAGGACAGGTGAACACTGAAGCTTTCTTT; CDR3: CASHPGQVNTEAFF
J: TRBJ2-2; size: once; V: TRBV5-6; D: TRBD1; DNA: TGTGCCAGCAGCCCGGACAGGGGGCAAGCCGGGGAGCTGTTTTTT; CDR3: CASSPDRGQAGELFF
J: TRBJ1-1; size: -; V: TRBV9; D: -; DNA: TGTGCCAGCAGCGTATCGGGTGGTAGCACTGAAGCTTTCTTT; CDR3: CASSVSGGSTEAFF
J: TRBJ1-2; size: once; V: TRBV4-3; D: -; DNA: TGCGCCAGCAGCCAGTTCAGGGATGACGGCTACACCTTC; CDR3: CASSQFRDDGYTF
J: TRBJ2-3; size: -; V: TRBV7-9; D: -; DNA: TGTGCCAGCAGCCAATCTACAGGGAGAAATACGCAGTATTTT; CDR3: CASSQSTGRNTQYF
J: TRBJ1-1; size: -; V: TRBV3-1/TRBV3-2; D: -; DNA: TGTGCCAGCAGCCTGGACAGTCTGAACACTGAAGCTTTCTTT; CDR3: CASSLDSLNTEAFF
J: TRBJ1-2; size: -; V: TRBV3-1/TRBV3-2; D: TRBD1; DNA: TGTGCCAGCAGCCCGGGACAGGGAGGTGTCGATGGCTACACCTTC; CDR3: CASSPGQGGVDGYTF
J: TRBJ2-3; size: -; V: TRBV19; D: -; DNA: TGTGCCAGTAGTATAGCCCAAACGCAGTATTTT; CDR3: CASSIAQTQYF
J: TRBJ1-2; size: -; V: TRBV19; D: TRBD1; DNA: TGTGCCAGTAGTATCCCCCCAGGACAGGGGGCTATTGGCTACACCTTC; CDR3: CASSIPPGQGAIGYTF
J: TRBJ1-1; size: -; V: TRBV5-1; D: TRBD1; DNA: TGCGCCAGCAGTACAGGGGTTACTGAAGCTTTCTTT; CDR3: CASSTGVTEAFF
J: TRBJ1-5; size: -; V: TRBV6-6; D: -; DNA: TGTGCCAGCAGTAATGTGTATAGCAATCAGCCCCAGCATTTT; CDR3: CASSNVYSNQPQHF
J: TRBJ2-1; size: once; V: TRBV6-6; D: -; DNA: TGTGCCAGCAGTTACCGACAGGTGAGCTCCTACAATGAGCAGTTCTTC; CDR3: CASSYRQVSSYNEQFF
J: TRBJ1-2; size: -; V: TRBV7-9; D: TRBD1; DNA: TGTGCCAGCAGCGCCTACAGGGGAAACTATGGCTACACCTTC; CDR3: CASSAYRGNYGYTF
J: TRBJ2-3; size: -; V: TRBV18; D: -; DNA: TGTGCCAGCTCACTGTCTAGCGACCGCACAGATACGCAGTATTTT; CDR3: CASSLSSDRTDTQYF
J: TRBJ1-4; size: -; V: TRBV6-6; D: TRBD1; DNA: TGTGCCAGCAGTCGGACAGGGCAGGATGAAAAACTGTTTTTT; CDR3: CASSRTGQDEKLFF
J: TRBJ1-6; size: -; V: TRBV27; D: -; DNA: TGTGCCAGCAGTAGAGACTTCTTTAATTCACCCCTCCACTTT; CDR3: CASSRDFFNSPLHF
J: TRBJ1-4; size: -; V: TRBV7-9; D: -; DNA: TGTGCCAGCAGCTTAGACAGGGCAGGGGAAAAACTGTTTTTT; CDR3: CASSLDRAGEKLFF